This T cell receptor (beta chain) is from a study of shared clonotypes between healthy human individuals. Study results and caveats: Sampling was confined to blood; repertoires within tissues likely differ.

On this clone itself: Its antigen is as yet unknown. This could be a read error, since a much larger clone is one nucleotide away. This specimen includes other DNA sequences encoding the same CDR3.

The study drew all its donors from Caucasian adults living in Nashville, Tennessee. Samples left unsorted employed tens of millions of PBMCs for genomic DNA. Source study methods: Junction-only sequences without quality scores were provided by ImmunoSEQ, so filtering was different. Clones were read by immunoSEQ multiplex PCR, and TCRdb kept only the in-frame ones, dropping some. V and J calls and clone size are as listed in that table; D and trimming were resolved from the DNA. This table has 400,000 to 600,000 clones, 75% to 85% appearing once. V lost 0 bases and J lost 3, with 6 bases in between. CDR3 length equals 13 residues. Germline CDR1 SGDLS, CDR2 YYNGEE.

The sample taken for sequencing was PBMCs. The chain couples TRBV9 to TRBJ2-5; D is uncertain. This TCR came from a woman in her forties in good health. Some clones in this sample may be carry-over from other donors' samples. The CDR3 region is CASSVGGEETQYF. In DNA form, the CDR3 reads TGTGCCAGCAGCGTAGGTGGGGAAGAGACCCAGTACTTC.